Below, one T cell receptor (beta chain) is given with its context. The germline gives CDR1 ENHRY, CDR2 SYGVKD. The CDR3 totals 13 residues. Germline trimming cut 10 bases from V and 8 bases from J; bases unmatched to any gene: 8. These data come from a study of shared T cell receptors in the human thymus. Assay: immunoSEQ multiplex PCR; the TCRdb copy retains only in-frame clones and omits some. The data show around 730,000 clones, with 70% to 90% seen just once and 0.0095% to 0.013% held by the top ten. Separately, the same data were catalogued under a study of human thymus T cells. That report notes: Healthy Finnish infants undergoing corrective surgery for congenital heart defects were the donors. Thymus tissue for the work was resected from patients undergoing corrective heart surgery.

The TCR comes from a girl younger than two with a congenital heart defect. Sequenced: thymocytes. This rearrangement joins TRBV10-3 to TRBJ1-4, with 9 bases matching TRBD1. The CDR3 DNA is TGTGCCAGCGCAACAGGGGGCAAAGAAAAACTGTTTTTT. This sequence encodes CASATGGKEKLFF.